The rows below give T cell receptor beta chains drawn from one sample of a study of long-term antiretroviral therapy in people with HIV. TCRdb's table, derived via immunoSEQ multiplex PCR, lists solely in-frame clones and lacks some. This sample carries 25,000 to 35,000 clones, over 80% of them seen once, and the ten largest clones take roughly 6.5%. The material sequenced was unsorted PBMCs, taken 0.4 years after starting antiretroviral therapy. All receptors come from a man between 18 and 29 years old with HIV. CDR3s include the opening cysteine and the closing phenylalanine or tryptophan. Fields, in order: D gene, V gene, J gene, clone size, CDR3 protein, CDR3 DNA. A D gene is named only where the DNA matches it firmly. The listing skips clone size in some rows; elsewhere it reads once, few, many or a size class.

-,TRBV5-4,TRBJ2-7,few,CASSSLGGEQYF,TGTGCCAGCAGCTCCCTTGGGGGAGAGCAGTACTTC
-,TRBV4-1,TRBJ2-7,-,CASSQERRGGYEQYF,TGCGCCAGCAGCCAAGAGAGGCGGGGTGGCTACGAGCAGTACTTC
-,TRBV28,TRBJ2-7,once,CASSSPSDSHYEQYF,TGTGCCAGCAGTTCGCCTTCAGACAGCCACTACGAGCAGTACTTC
-,TRBV6-1,TRBJ1-1,-,CASNLRQNTEAFF,TGTGCCAGCAACTTGAGACAGAACACTGAAGCTTTCTTT
-,TRBV28,TRBJ1-5,-,CASSPPGHLSNQPQHF,TGTGCCAGCAGTCCCCCGGGACACCTTAGCAATCAGCCCCAGCATTTT
TRBD1,TRBV27,TRBJ1-2,-,CASSPHPGQGTYGYTF,TGTGCCAGCAGTCCGCACCCGGGACAGGGGACCTATGGCTACACCTTC
TRBD1,TRBV7-6,TRBJ2-7,-,CASSSGTGPSYEQYF,TGTGCCAGCAGCTCCGGGACAGGGCCCTCCTACGAGCAGTACTTC
-,TRBV7-2,TRBJ2-1,few,CASSIGTEQFF,TGTGCCAGCAGCATCGGGACAGAGCAGTTCTTC
TRBD1,TRBV27,TRBJ2-7,-,CASSFLGQAYEQYF,TGTGCCAGCAGTTTCCTCGGACAGGCCTACGAGCAGTACTTC
-,TRBV28,TRBJ2-1,-,CASSSTVGVEFF,TGTGCCAGCAGTTCCACCGTGGGGGTTGAGTTCTTC
-,TRBV6-1,TRBJ1-5,-,CASSLDFYSNQPQHF,TGTGCCAGCAGTCTGGACTTCTATAGCAATCAGCCCCAGCATTTT
-,TRBV28,TRBJ2-2,-,CASSPVEVTNTGELFF,TGTGCCAGCTCCCCGGTCGAAGTAACGAACACCGGGGAGCTGTTTTTT
-,TRBV5-1,TRBJ1-1,few,CASSLVGQGSGAFF,TGCGCCAGCAGCTTGGTTGGTCAGGGGAGTGGAGCTTTCTTT
-,TRBV5-1,TRBJ2-2,-,CASSLAESNTGELFF,TGCGCCAGCAGCTTGGCCGAATCGAACACCGGGGAGCTGTTTTTT
-,TRBV9,TRBJ1-1,-,CASSVAGESTEAFF,TGTGCCAGCAGCGTAGCTGGGGAATCCACTGAAGCTTTCTTT
-,TRBV5-1,TRBJ1-3,-,CASSLAGSSGNTIYF,TGCGCCAGCAGCTTGGCAGGGAGCTCTGGAAACACCATATATTTT
TRBD1,TRBV15,TRBJ2-3,-,CATSSGSTGHTDTQYF,TGTGCCACCAGCAGCGGATCGACAGGGCATACAGATACGCAGTATTTT
TRBD2,TRBV4-3,TRBJ2-7,-,CASSYLPSGRAYEQYF,TGCGCCAGCAGCTACCTACCTAGCGGGAGGGCCTACGAGCAGTACTTC
-,TRBV27,TRBJ2-5,-,CASSLSPGYQETQYF,TGTGCCAGCAGTTTATCCCCAGGGTACCAAGAGACCCAGTACTTC
-,TRBV25-1,TRBJ1-1,-,CASSESDTYTEAFF,TGTGCCAGCAGTGAATCTGACACCTACACTGAAGCTTTCTTT
-,TRBV19,TRBJ2-3,-,CASSNDGGDTQYF,TGTGCCAGTAGTAATGATGGAGGGGATACGCAGTATTTT
-,TRBV19,TRBJ1-6,-,CASGPKGLNSPLHF,TGTGCCAGTGGCCCAAAGGGCCTTAATTCACCCCTCCACTTT
TRBD1,TRBV27,TRBJ2-7,-,CASSLSYGTAIYEQYF,TGTGCCAGCAGTTTATCCTACGGGACAGCGATCTACGAGCAGTACTTC
TRBD2,TRBV5-1,TRBJ2-1,-,CASSLGLAAYNEQFF,TGCGCCAGCAGCTTGGGACTAGCGGCCTACAATGAGCAGTTCTTC
-,TRBV27,TRBJ1-2,-,CASSFGGSRGYTF,TGTGCCAGCAGTTTCGGGGGGTCTAGGGGCTACACCTTC
-,TRBV27,TRBJ1-1,-,CASSPFMNTEAFF,TGTGCCAGCAGTCCATTCATGAACACTGAAGCTTTCTTT
-,TRBV7-9,TRBJ2-3,-,CASSFQQTQYF,TGTGCCAGCAGCTTTCAGCAAACGCAGTATTTT
-,TRBV7-6,TRBJ1-6,-,CASSPTPSSYNSPLHF,TGTGCCAGCAGCCCGACACCGAGCTCCTATAATTCACCCCTCCACTTT
-,TRBV6-1,TRBJ2-7,-,CASSEGFYGPVHEQYF,TGTGCCAGCAGTGAGGGGTTCTACGGTCCGGTCCACGAGCAGTACTTC
-,TRBV28,TRBJ1-1,-,CASSLSGNTEAFF,TGTGCCAGCAGTCTATCAGGGAACACTGAAGCTTTCTTT
TRBD1,TRBV19,TRBJ2-7,-,CATGTGPYEQYF,TGTGCCACAGGGACAGGTCCCTACGAGCAGTACTTC
-,TRBV7-9,TRBJ2-3,-,CASSPLGADTQYF,TGTGCCAGCAGCCCCCTCGGCGCAGATACGCAGTATTTT
-,TRBV27,TRBJ1-1,once,CASSLGLGTEAFF,TGTGCCAGCAGTTTGGGTCTAGGAACTGAAGCTTTCTTT
-,TRBV27,TRBJ1-1,-,CASSFGPGAEAFF,TGTGCCAGCAGTTTCGGCCCGGGCGCTGAAGCTTTCTTT
TRBD1,TRBV13,TRBJ1-1,-,CASSTTGGPEAFF,TGTGCCAGCAGCACAACAGGGGGACCTGAAGCTTTCTTT
-,TRBV9,TRBJ2-1,-,CASSPPGGSSYNEQFF,TGTGCCAGCAGCCCCCCCGGTGGGAGCTCCTACAATGAGCAGTTCTTC
-,TRBV4-2,TRBJ2-7,-,CASSQEYFDSYEQYF,TGTGCCAGCAGCCAAGAATACTTCGACTCCTACGAGCAGTACTTC
TRBD1,TRBV5-1,TRBJ1-5,-,CASSSGTDNQPQHF,TGCGCCAGCAGCTCAGGGACAGACAATCAGCCCCAGCATTTT
TRBD1,TRBV18,TRBJ1-6,-,CASSSWDRESSPLHF,TGTGCCAGCTCCTCTTGGGACAGAGAAAGTTCACCCCTCCACTTT
TRBD1,TRBV5-5,TRBJ1-1,-,CASSSRSQGAGNTEAFF,TGTGCCAGCAGCTCTAGATCCCAGGGGGCAGGTAACACTGAAGCTTTCTTT
TRBD1,TRBV6-1,TRBJ2-5,medium-sized,CASRNNRGRTQYF,TGTGCCAGCAGGAATAACAGGGGAAGGACCCAGTACTTC
-,TRBV2,TRBJ2-7,-,CASRPRTGSGVYEQYF,TGTGCCAGCAGACCTCGAACAGGGAGTGGGGTCTACGAGCAGTACTTC